The T cell receptor beta chain described here comes from a study of blood T cell repertoires in COVID-19. Study details: PBMCs, B-cell-depleted T cells, or T cells were the source of the cDNA or gDNA that made up the material.

This clone was recorded only once. Per the authors' pipeline: From reference gene primer amplification, estimates of nucleated cell counts were derived. The data were produced by immunoSEQ multiplex PCR, yet TCRdb's version contains in-frame clones alone and is incomplete. V and J calls plus clone size are reproduced from that table; the DNA served to infer D and trimming. The table has 150,000 or so clones, 75% to 85% seen once. CDR1 and CDR2 from the germline V gene are SGHRS and YFSETQ. The CDR3 extends over 14 amino acids. V trimming: 4 bases; J trimming: 3 bases; junction bases outside the gene matches: 6.

The gene calls are TRBV5-1 and TRBJ2-7; 8 bases match TRBD1. Sequenced material: peripheral blood. The TCR sequence derives from a woman aged 60-70 years with COVID-19, enrolled during active disease. CDR3 nucleotide sequence: TGCGCCAGCAGCCTTCGGACAGGGTTCTACGAGCAGTACTTC. Translation: CASSLRTGFYEQYF.